The next 24 T cell receptor beta chains were all read from a single sample in a study of tumor and adjacent non-tumor tissue in lung cancer listed by TCRdb under 2018. Bulk unsorted tissue served as the source for RNA extraction, and RNA quality was assessed using a NanoDrop ND-1000 and an Agilent 2100. The normal lung samples consisted of distant non-tumor tissue collected more than 3 cm from the tumor edge. Library prep was done by multiplex PCR. TCRdb names Illumina HiSeq 2500 as the instrument used. Following protocols modified from ARM-PCR, the researchers constructed TCRbeta libraries through three rounds of nested PCR with primers (Table S4). Using fastp at Q25 and MiXCR, TCRdb reprocessed the public reads and kept productive beta chains. Rows merge per CDR3 protein into single entries with the most common DNA and genes. In all, the sample holds some 80,000 distinct CDR3 sequences, and 76% of those were seen once. 30% to 50% of the sample comes from the top ten.

Sequenced material: distant non-tumor lung tissue. These receptors originate from a man aged 65 to 79 with non-small cell lung cancer.

The V and J genes are TRBV29-1 and TRBJ2-5, with D maybe TRBD1 (6 bases). Trimming took off 7 bases at V and 8 bases at J, with 29 bases between the two ends. The germline V gene has CDR1 SQVTM and CDR2 ANQGSEA. The CDR3 is 16 amino acids. CDR3 sequence reads: CSAKSYLQTGQGTQYF. DNA for the CDR3: TGCAGCGCCAAGTCCTACCTCCAGACAGGTCAAGGAACCCAGTACTTC.

A few counts support this clonotype. The chain is built from TRBV28 and TRBJ2-7, with D unclear. There are 12 residues in the CDR3. CDR1 and CDR2 (germline): MDHEN, SYDVKM. The ends were cut back, 6 bases at V and 7 bases at J, with 13 bases in the middle. CDR3 sequence (DNA): TGTGCCAGCAGCCCTGGGCCGGTGGAGCAGTACTTC. It translates to CASSPGPVEQYF.

A note on this clonotype: A junction end diverges from the germline sequence, so it may reflect a read error. The CDR3 protein is CVSSLIGNDEQYF. Written as DNA, the CDR3 is TGTGTCAGCAGCTTAATTGGAAATGACGAGCAGTACTTC. The rearrangement uses TRBV11-2 and TRBJ2-7; no firm D call. CDR1 and CDR2 (germline): SGHAT, FQNNGV. CDR3 length: 13 amino acids.

On this clonotype: Mismatch with germline at one junction end may stem from a read error. The V and J genes are TRBV6-2 or TRBV6-3 and TRBJ1-5; D perhaps matches TRBD1 (5 bases). The CDR3 runs 15 residues. CDR1 and CDR2 from the germline V gene are MNHEY and SVGEGT. The CDR3 DNA reads as TGTGCCAGCACCCCGGGGCCCCAAGAGGGTCGGCCCCGGCATTTT. Residues: CASTPGPQEGRPRHF.

Remarks on this clonotype: Its ends do not fully match the called genes, so a read error is possible. The rearrangement links TRBV11-2 to TRBJ1-1; no firm D call. Germline-derived CDR1 and CDR2 are SGHAT and FQNNGV. This CDR3 has 15 amino acids. The CDR3 spells CASNFANSRNTEAFF. The CDR3 DNA reads as TGCGCTAGCAACTTCGCCAATTCAAGGAACACTGAAGCTTTCTTT.

As concerns this clonotype: One end of the junction does not line up with germline, which may come from a read error. The V call is TRBV5-6, the J call TRBJ2-3; D may be TRBD1 or TRBD2 (6 bases each). Germline lookup yields CDR1 SGHDT and CDR2 YYEEEE. The CDR3 has 14 residues. CDR3 DNA: TGTGCCAGCAGCCCCAAACAGGGCGGGGATACGCACTATTTT. It encodes CASSPKQGGDTHYF.

CDR3 nucleotides: TGTGCCAGCAGCTCCAACAGGATCGGCGAGCAGTACTTC. Encoded protein: CASSSNRIGEQYF. The rearrangement uses TRBV7-9 and TRBJ2-7, with a weak D call TRBD1 (5 bases). Trimming pared 4 bases from V and 6 bases from J, leaving 13 bases between. Germline V gives CDR1 SEHNR, CDR2 FQNEAQ (reference sequence). The CDR3 spans 13 residues.

The V gene is TRBV11-3, the J gene TRBJ1-1; maybe TRBD1 (5 bases). The CDR3 is 15 residues long. Germline loops: CDR1 SGHNT, CDR2 YENEEA. V dropped 0 bases and J dropped 5 bases, with 13 bases sitting between them. CDR3 nucleotides: TGTGCCAGCAGCTTAGACAGGGCTTTGAGGACTGAAGCTTTCTTT. This codes for CASSLDRALRTEAFF.

A remark on this clonotype: The junction does not match germline at one end; this may be a read error. The J gene is TRBJ2-5, the V gene TRBV28; D ambiguous. The length of the CDR3 is 16 residues. CDR1 and CDR2 from the germline V gene are MDHEN and SYDVKM. The CDR3 coding sequence is TGTGAAAGAAGTTTTAATGTCTACAGTGCCGCAGAGACCCAATACTTC. Its protein is CERSFNVYSAAETQYF.

On this clonotype itself: Possible read error: a much larger clone is one base away. V usage is TRBV28 and J usage is TRBJ1-2; no firm D call. The CDR3 consists of 13 residues. Trimming left V 4 bases short and J 4 bases short, with 10 bases between. Per germline, CDR1 MDHEN and CDR2 SYDVKM. The CDR3 DNA reads TGTGCCAGCAGTTCCTTCTACTGCTATGGCTACACCTTC. It translates to CASSSFYCYGYTF.

This chain uses TRBV6-4 with TRBJ2-1, with 9 bases that match TRBD1. The V and J ends lost 2 bases and 7 bases, in that order; junction bases with no gene match: 0. The CDR3 consists of 13 residues. The germline CDR1 and CDR2 sequences are MRHNA and SNTAGT. For the CDR3, the DNA is TGTGCCAGCAGTGACGGGACAGGGAATGAGCAGTTCTTC. Its protein product is CASSDGTGNEQFF.

The chain is built from TRBV11-1 and TRBJ1-1; D is undetermined. Germline V gives CDR1 SGHAT, CDR2 FQDESV (reference sequence). V lost 1 base and J 11 bases, leaving 20 bases between the germline ends. The CDR3 extends over 15 amino acids. The CDR3 protein is CASSLENRAGIDAFF. The CDR3, as DNA: TGTGCCAGCAGCTTAGAGAATCGGGCGGGGATTGATGCTTTCTTT.

Points on this clonotype: It is likely a read error, because the conserved phenylalanine at the end of the CDR3 is missing. This chain uses TRBV29-1 with TRBJ2-2, with TRBD1 identical over 7 bases. Germline-derived CDR1 and CDR2 are SQVTM and ANQGSEA. V lost 6 bases to trimming and J lost 3 bases; unmatched junction nucleotides: 4. This CDR3 comprises 13 residues. CDR3 sequence: CSVTGVDTGELFY. The CDR3 DNA reads as TGCAGCGTAACAGGGGTGGACACCGGGGAGCTGTTTTAT.

With regard to this clonotype: A read error may produce the germline difference seen at one junction end. This chain uses TRBV6-6 with TRBJ2-2; a weak D match, TRBD1 (6 bases). Germline values: CDR1 MNHNY, CDR2 SVGAGI (reference sequence). This CDR3 contains 13 residues. The CDR3 sequence is CANRDRCTGELFF. The CDR3 DNA reads TGTGCCAACAGAGACAGGTGTACCGGGGAGTTGTTTTTT.

About this clonotype: One junction end disagrees with the germline gene, perhaps due to a read error. This chain connects TRBV5-5 to TRBJ1-2, with D maybe TRBD1 (5 bases). The germline gives CDR1 SGHKS, CDR2 YYEKEE (reference sequence). The CDR3 has 15 residues. CDR3 in DNA: TGTGGCAGCAACTTAGGGGCCCGTGACCTCTATGGCTACACCTTC. This codes for CGSNLGARDLYGYTF.

With respect to this clonotype: At one end the junction does not follow the germline gene, possibly because of a read error. The chain uses TRBV13 and TRBJ2-3; the match to TRBD2 covers 14 bases. CDR1 is PRHDT, CDR2 FYEKMQ, per germline (reference sequence). The CDR3 contains 16 residues. In DNA, the CDR3 is TGTGCCAGCAGCAAAGGGACTAGCGGGAGCACAGATGCGCAGTATTTT. It specifies CASSKGTSGSTDAQYF. Together with reference TRBV13 and TRBJ2-3, the CDR3 gives the full variable domain: AAGVIQSPRHLIKEKRETATLKCYPIPRHDTVYWYQQGPGQDPQFLISFYEKMQSDKGSIPDRFSAQQFSDYHSELNMSSLELGDSALYFCASSKGTSGSTDAQYFGPGTRLTVL.

There are a few counts of this clonotype. This may arise from a read error, as a much more abundant clone is one base away. The V and J genes are TRBV4-1 and TRBJ2-5, with TRBD2 matching over 9 bases. This CDR3 is 17 amino acids long. Germline V lookup: CDR1 MGHRA, CDR2 YSYEKL. Losses at the gene ends were 0 bases for V and 5 bases for J; bases not matched to a gene: 10. CDR3 loop: CASSQEDGGGAWETQYF. In DNA form, the CDR3 reads TGCGCCAGCAGCCAAGAGGATGGCGGGGGGGCCTGGGAGACCCAGTACTTC.

Notes on this clonotype: This is likely a read error, given that the CDR3 carries no conserved phenylalanine or tryptophan at its end. The chain couples TRBV12-3 or TRBV12-4 to TRBJ2-3; no clear D gene. The CDR3 has 11 amino acids. CDR3 amino acids: CASSINDTQYS. DNA of the CDR3: TGTGCCAGCAGTATTAATGATACACAGTATTCT.

On this clonotype: Relative to the germline gene, one junction end is altered; a read error may explain this. The V gene is TRBV28, the J gene TRBJ1-6; no firm D call. CDR1 MDHEN and CDR2 SYDVKM come from the germline V gene. This CDR3 is built from 15 residues. The CDR3 DNA sequence: TGTGCCAGCAGTTCGGAACAGCGGGCTGGATCACCCCTTCACTTT. As protein: CASSSEQRAGSPLHF.

V and J are TRBV10-2 and TRBJ2-2, with unresolved D. Trimming removed 4 bases from V and 7 bases from J, with 4 bases in between. CDR1 is WSHSY, CDR2 SAAADI, per germline. The CDR3 length is 11 residues. In DNA form, the CDR3 reads TGCGCCAGCAGTGGCATCGGGGAGCTGTTTTTT. Amino acid sequence: CASSGIGELFF.

Concerning this clonotype: One end of the junction fails to match germline, which may point to a read error. The gene calls are TRBV5-4 and TRBJ2-7, with 7 positions matching TRBD2. Per germline, CDR1 SGHNT and CDR2 YYREEE (reference sequence). The CDR3 is 15 amino acids. The CDR3 DNA is TGTGCCAGCAGTTTGGGACCGGGACTAACCTACGAGCAGTACTTC. Translation gives CASSLGPGLTYEQYF.

The chain links TRBV6-2 or TRBV6-3 to TRBJ1-6; 11 bases match TRBD1. Germline-derived CDR1 and CDR2 are MNHEY and SVGEGT. The CDR3 covers 16 residues. The CDR3 loop reads CANRTGTGGSNSPLHF. The CDR3 DNA reads as TGTGCTAACAGAACCGGGACAGGGGGATCTAATTCACCCCTCCACTTT.

A note on this clonotype: The germline gene is not matched at one end of the junction; a read error may be the cause. J is TRBJ2-3 and V is TRBV4-3, with 10 bases aligning to TRBD2. From germline, CDR1 is LGHNA and CDR2 YSLEER. The CDR3 is 17 residues long. CDR3 amino acids: CDSSQGTAGGSTDTQYF. As DNA, the CDR3 is TGCGACAGCAGCCAAGGGACAGCGGGAGGGAGTACAGATACGCAGTATTTT.

The rearrangement uses TRBV6-2 or TRBV6-3 and TRBJ2-5, with TRBD1 identical over 7 bases. Germline CDR1 and CDR2: MNHEY and SVGEGT. This CDR3 is built from 14 residues. With 8 bases clipped from V and 8 bases from J, the junction kept 14 bases outside the gene matches. DNA of the CDR3: TGTGCCAGCCGGAGGATAGGGGGCCGGGAAACCCAGTACTTC. This gives the protein CASRRIGGRETQYF.